The entry that follows covers one T cell receptor beta chain sequence. Its target is not known. The sample comes from a study of T cells in narcolepsy. Study-wide results and caveats: Same-patient CSF and blood CD4+ T cell clonotypes included HCRT-specific and TRIB2-specific autoreactive ones.

The data were produced by immunoSEQ multiplex PCR, yet TCRdb's version contains in-frame clones alone and is incomplete. The data hold some 23,000 clones, with just under 85% observed a single time. The source is a human donor with narcolepsy. Specimen: CD45RA- memory CD4+ T cells from PBMCs.

CDR3 coding DNA: TGTGCCAGCAGCCAGACAGGACGAGGAAACACCATATATTTT. Translation gives CASSQTGRGNTIYF. The gene calls are TRBV25-1 and TRBJ1-3, with D perhaps TRBD1 (6 bases). This CDR3 contains 14 residues. Germline assignment: CDR1 MGHDK and CDR2 SYGVNS. Trimming removed 6 bases at V and 4 bases at J, with 13 bases between.